Each of the 22 T cell receptor beta chains below was sequenced from the same sample in a study of blood T cell repertoires in COVID-19 (dated by TCRdb to the early 2020s). The receptor library was made with the immunoSEQ multiplex PCR assay. TCRdb took over this immuneACCESS table, retaining in-frame rearrangements with V and J assigned. Such tables are incomplete; in checked studies, under half of the missing clones stem from an unresolved V gene, and the remainder is unexplained. This sample has some 270,000 clones in its table, and just under 90% of those were observed once. The ten largest account for approximately 4% of the sample. The sample taken for sequencing was PBMCs or T cells enriched from blood (not recorded which). These receptors were collected from a woman aged 25 to 39 with acute COVID-19.

The rearrangement links TRBV15 to TRBJ2-3, with D possibly TRBD2 on 5 matching bases. The CDR3 spans 15 residues. In germline, CDR1 is LNHNV, CDR2 YYDKDF (reference sequence). V was shortened by 4 bases and J by 0 bases, with 11 bases between the two germline ends. CDR3 in DNA: TGTGCCACCAGCACCCGGACTTATAGCACAGATACGCAGTATTTT. It yields the protein CATSTRTYSTDTQYF.

The rearrangement uses TRBV18 and TRBJ1-1; D is unresolved. The length of the CDR3 is 15 residues. Germline V lookup: CDR1 KGHSH, CDR2 LQKENI. Deletions cut 0 bases from V and 5 bases from J, with 13 bases between. Here the CDR3 DNA reads TGTGCCAGCTCACCACCGATGGGCGGAGGGACTGAAGCTTTCTTT. Amino acid sequence: CASSPPMGGGTEAFF.

This chain joins TRBV12-3 or TRBV12-4 and TRBJ2-5; D might be TRBD1 (6 bases). Trimming pared 6 bases from V and 9 bases from J, leaving 17 bases between. The CDR3 has 13 residues. CDR3 DNA sequence: TGTGCCAGCAGCGTCGACAGATCAGGGGCCCAGTACTTC. The encoded protein is CASSVDRSGAQYF.

The rearrangement uses TRBV3-1 (or the pseudogene TRBV3-2) and TRBJ1-3; a possible D gene is TRBD1 (6 bases). Deletions cut 5 bases from V and 5 bases from J, with 7 bases between. The CDR3 extends over 12 amino acids. Germline V CDR1 and CDR2: LGHDT, YNNKEL (reference sequence). Here the CDR3 DNA reads TGTGCCAGCAGCGGACAGCGAAACACCATATATTTT. Translated: CASSGQRNTIYF.

This clone was seen once. This chain links TRBV10-3 with TRBJ2-7; D possibly corresponds to TRBD2 (5 bases). This CDR3 has 14 amino acids. Germline V lookup: CDR1 ENHRY, CDR2 SYGVKD. CDR3 in amino acids: CAIRGDNYSYEQYF. The CDR3 nucleotides read TGTGCGATCCGGGGAGACAATTACTCCTACGAGCAGTACTTC.

The CDR3 is CASSQNRVKSPLHF. CDR3 nucleotide sequence: TGTGCCAGCAGCCAAAACAGGGTTAAATCACCCCTCCACTTT. The J gene is TRBJ1-6, the V gene TRBV3-1 (or the pseudogene TRBV3-2); TRBD1 is a possible D gene (6 bases). Germline V gene data show CDR1 as LGHDT and CDR2 as YNNKEL (reference sequence). There are 14 residues in the CDR3. The V and J ends lost 2 bases and 10 bases respectively, with 12 bases between them.

This chain uses TRBV2 with TRBJ2-6; unclear D gene. This CDR3 comprises 13 residues. Looked up from germline, CDR1 is SNHLY and CDR2 is FYNNEI. Trimming cost V 7 bases and J 1 base, with 5 bases left between them. CDR3 nucleotides: TGTGCCAGCACACTATCTGGGGCCAACGTCCTGACTTTC. The encoded protein is CASTLSGANVLTF.

V is TRBV28 and J is TRBJ2-3; D possibly corresponds to TRBD1 (5 bases). Germline CDR1 and CDR2: MDHEN and SYDVKM. This CDR3 is built from 15 residues. Between the trimmed V and J ends, which lost 6 bases and 3 bases, there was a span of 16 bases. The CDR3 sequence: CASSTYRNGTDTQYF. The CDR3 DNA reads TGTGCCAGCAGCACATACAGGAATGGTACAGATACGCAGTATTTT.

This clone has just a few counts. The CDR3 loop reads CASSLFPGTRISGTTRNEQFF. CDR3 nucleotides: TGTGCCAGCAGTTTATTCCCCGGGACCCGTATTAGCGGAACAACCCGCAATGAGCAGTTCTTC. V is TRBV11-2 and J is TRBJ2-1; D is perhaps TRBD2 (6 bases). Per germline, CDR1 SGHAT and CDR2 FQNNGV. The CDR3 consists of 21 residues. V was shortened by 6 bases and J by 6 bases, with 36 bases between the two germline ends.

This clone has just one count. The chain employs TRBV29-1 and TRBJ2-1; 12 bases align to TRBD2. The ends lost 7 bases at V and 9 bases at J; junction bases unmatched: 7. Per the germline V gene, CDR1 is SQVTM and CDR2 is ANQGSEA. The CDR3 length is 13 residues. Here the CDR3 DNA reads TGCAGCGGACACACTAGCGGGAGGAGTGAGCAGTTCTTC. Its translation: CSGHTSGRSEQFF.

This chain links TRBV27 with TRBJ1-2; D is unresolved. V dropped 3 bases and J dropped 0 bases, with 17 bases sitting between them. This CDR3 comprises 17 residues. Germline-derived CDR1 and CDR2 are MNHEY and SMNVEV (reference sequence). The CDR3 protein is CASSFKSAYGANYGYTF. Written as DNA, the CDR3 is TGTGCCAGCAGTTTTAAGTCGGCCTACGGAGCTAACTATGGCTACACCTTC.

V gene TRBV10-3 combines with J gene TRBJ2-3; D gene uncertain. V was clipped by 2 bases and J by 6 bases, with 6 bases between them. The CDR3 totals 12 residues. Germline CDR1 reads ENHRY; CDR2 reads SYGVKD. CDR3 bases: TGTGCCATCAGTGAGAGCGAGGATACGCAGTATTTT. It codes for CAISESEDTQYF.

This clone was counted once. The chain employs TRBV5-4 and TRBJ1-5; 8 bases line up with TRBD1. This CDR3 region has 15 residues. Per the germline V gene, CDR1 is SGHNT and CDR2 is YYREEE (reference sequence). Trimming removed 4 bases from V and 2 bases from J; junction bases left unmatched: 5. In nucleotides, the CDR3 is TGTGCCAGCAGCCCCGACAGGGGAGGCAATCAGCCCCAGCATTTT. This codes for CASSPDRGGNQPQHF.

Written as DNA, the CDR3 is TGTGCCAGCGGGAGGACTCCCTACAATGAGCAGTTCTTC. The encoded protein is CASGRTPYNEQFF. The J gene is TRBJ2-1, the V gene TRBV28, with TRBD2 as a possible D gene (6 bases). Trimming removed 8 bases at V and 2 bases at J, with 10 bases between. This CDR3 region has 13 residues. The V gene's germline CDR1 is MDHEN and CDR2 SYDVKM.

The rearrangement uses TRBV25-1 and TRBJ2-1, with 12 nucleotides matching TRBD1. The V segment lost 3 bases and the J segment 8 bases; nucleotides outside the gene matches: 8. This CDR3 comprises 16 residues. CDR1 MGHDK and CDR2 SYGVNS come from the germline V gene. CDR3 sequence (DNA): TGTGCCAGCAGTGACCCGGGACAGGGGGCATTCGATGAGCAGTTCTTC. Translation: CASSDPGQGAFDEQFF.

The chain has TRBV27 and TRBJ2-7, with D possibly TRBD2 on 5 matching bases. Trimming took off 7 bases at V and 5 bases at J, with 12 bases between the two ends. Germline V lookup: CDR1 MNHEY, CDR2 SMNVEV (reference sequence). The CDR3 runs to 12 residues. The DNA for the CDR3 is TGTGCCAGCAATAACCCCGGGGACGAGCAGTACTTC. This gives the protein CASNNPGDEQYF.

The genes are TRBV19 and TRBJ2-7; D might be TRBD2 (6 bases). Trimming took off 8 bases at V and 1 base at J, with 18 bases between the two ends. Germline V gives CDR1 LNHDA, CDR2 SQIVND (reference sequence). The CDR3 runs 15 residues. The chain's CDR3 is CASGISGSGSYEQYF. The CDR3 DNA sequence: TGTGCCAGTGGAATCAGCGGGTCGGGGTCCTACGAGCAGTACTTC.

The chain employs TRBV28 and TRBJ2-1; possibly TRBD2 for D (8 bases). The ends were cut back, 7 bases at V and 4 bases at J, with 26 bases in the middle. The length of the CDR3 is 18 residues. Per the germline V gene, CDR1 is MDHEN and CDR2 is SYDVKM. CDR3 DNA: TGTGCCAGCAAAACGACAGGGACTATAGCGGGATTTTACAATGAGCAGTTCTTC. Its protein product is CASKTTGTIAGFYNEQFF.

The rearrangement uses TRBV12-3 or TRBV12-4 and TRBJ2-7; maybe TRBD1 (7 bases). Trimming left V 7 bases short and J 7 bases short, with 17 bases between. This CDR3 comprises 13 residues. The CDR3 bases are TGTGCCAGCACAGCAGGGGGGCTTCGTGAGCAGTACTTC. Amino acids: CASTAGGLREQYF.

The chain employs TRBV27 and TRBJ1-5, with D possibly TRBD1 on 5 matching bases. The CDR3 is 14 amino acids. Looked up from germline, CDR1 is MNHEY and CDR2 is SMNVEV (reference sequence). The V end was cut by 8 bases, the J end by 0 bases, with 11 bases between. CDR3 in DNA: TGTGCCAGCCGGACGGGGGTTAGCAATCAGCCCCAGCATTTT. Amino acids: CASRTGVSNQPQHF.

The chain combines TRBV6-5 with TRBJ2-7, with D possibly TRBD1 on 5 matching bases. The length of the CDR3 is 15 residues. Per the germline V gene, CDR1 is MNHEY and CDR2 is SVGAGI. Trimming removed 0 bases from V and 3 bases from J, with 12 bases in between. Here the CDR3 reads CASSYSASQGYEQYF. CDR3 in DNA: TGTGCCAGCAGTTACTCGGCCAGCCAGGGCTACGAGCAGTACTTC.

The genes are TRBV7-2 and TRBJ2-1; D unresolved. The germline gives CDR1 SGHTA, CDR2 FQGNSA. The CDR3 sequence is 14 residues long. Trimming pared 0 bases from V and 11 bases from J, leaving 14 bases between. CDR3 amino acids: CASSLAGVAEKQFF. The DNA for the CDR3 is TGTGCCAGCAGCTTAGCTGGTGTGGCCGAAAAGCAGTTCTTC.